The TCR beta chain described here comes from a study of T cells after yellow fever vaccination. In making TCR cDNA, 5'RACE template switching added a universal primer site and UMIs to it. TCRdb fed the 5' RACE reads into MiXCR, producing one record per CDR3 protein. The sample lists hundreds of thousands of distinct CDR3 sequences; around 20% were seen once. Notes on the study in general: A secondary response was less intense yet reached its peak sooner, at day 5 versus 15. Reappearing after the booster were most of the clones from primary vaccination (roughly 96% CD4, 88% CD8). Abundant clonotypes (contaminants from the bulk population) could be present in FACS-sorted repertoires.

The junction had 20 bases not matched to a gene; V was cut back by 0 bases and J by 1 base. The CDR3 sequence is 22 residues long. Germline lookup yields CDR1 SGHVS and CDR2 FNYEAQ. As for this clonotype: What it recognizes is unknown.

The material was PBMCs, obtained before the yellow fever booster vaccination. The TCR comes from a man aged 18 to 30 who received the YFV17D yellow fever vaccine. The rearrangement joins TRBV7-6 to TRBJ1-1; the match to TRBD1 covers 10 bases. The CDR3 loop is CASSLASPDSRDRGDGNTEAFF. The CDR3 region has the DNA TGTGCCAGCAGCTTAGCCTCCCCCGATTCGAGGGACAGGGGTGACGGGAACACTGAAGCTTTCTTT. Full variable domain (remainder filled in from reference TRBV7-6 and TRBJ1-1): GAGVSQSPRYKVTKRGQDVALRCDPISGHVSLYWYRQALGQGPEFLTYFNYEAQQDKSGLPNDRFSAERPEGSISTLTIQRTEQRDSAMYRCASSLASPDSRDRGDGNTEAFFGQGTRLTVV.